The next 12 T cell receptor beta chains were all read from a single sample in a study of blood T cell repertoires in COVID-19. Only in-frame clones appear in the TCRdb table, and some are missing; sequencing was by immunoSEQ multiplex PCR. The table has 200,000 or so clones, 88% seen once. The sequenced sample consisted of peripheral blood. These TCRs come from a man between 65 and 85 years old with active or convalescent COVID-19.

V is TRBV5-4 and J is TRBJ2-1; TRBD2 might be the D (6 bases). Trimming stripped 4 bases from V and 6 bases from J, with 17 bases between. The germline V gene encodes CDR1 SGHNT and CDR2 YYREEE (reference sequence). The CDR3 totals 15 residues. The CDR3 sequence is CASSRGMQRANEQFF. CDR3 DNA sequence: TGTGCCAGCAGCCGGGGGATGCAGCGGGCCAATGAGCAGTTCTTC.

The CDR3: CASSMDRVQETQYF. The CDR3 DNA reads TGTGCCAGTAGTATGGACAGGGTACAAGAGACCCAGTACTTC. The chain joins TRBV19 to TRBJ2-5; 8 bases are a match to TRBD1. This CDR3 has 14 amino acids. V was pared by 3 bases and J by 2 bases, with 2 bases of the junction left unmatched. CDR1 is LNHDA and CDR2 is SQIVND in the germline V gene (reference sequence).

The V gene is TRBV19, the J gene TRBJ1-4; D is unclear. V was trimmed by 3 bases and J by 5 bases, leaving 16 bases between them. The CDR3 has 16 amino acids. In germline, CDR1 is LNHDA, CDR2 SQIVND (reference sequence). CDR3 protein: CASSIVRGGGNEKLFF. CDR3 DNA sequence: TGTGCCAGTAGTATTGTTCGGGGTGGAGGAAATGAAAAACTGTTTTTT.

The genes are TRBV12-5 and TRBJ1-6; weak D call: TRBD1 (6 bases). Germline CDR1 reads LGHNT; CDR2 reads FRNRAP. This CDR3 has 15 amino acids. Trimming removed 5 bases from V and 7 bases from J, with 15 bases in between. The DNA of the CDR3 is TGTGCTAGTGGTCTGGGACATATGGTCAATTCACCCCTCCACTTT. It translates to CASGLGHMVNSPLHF. Together with reference TRBV12-5 and TRBJ1-6, the CDR3 gives the full variable domain: DARVTQTPRHKVTEMGQEVTMRCQPILGHNTVFWYRQTMMQGLELLAYFRNRAPLDDSGMPKDRFSAEMPDATLATLKIQPSEPRDSAVYFCASGLGHMVNSPLHFGNGTRLTVT.

The rearrangement uses TRBV9 and TRBJ2-6; D remains unclear. Germline V lookup: CDR1 SGDLS, CDR2 YYNGEE. CDR3 length: 16 amino acids. Trimming removed 2 bases from V and 0 bases from J, with 9 bases in between. CDR3: CASSVQIHSGANVLTF. In nucleotides, the CDR3 is TGTGCCAGCAGCGTCCAGATCCACTCTGGGGCCAACGTCCTGACTTTC.

This chain links TRBV6-2 or TRBV6-3 with TRBJ2-7; 10 bases fit TRBD2. V lost 3 bases to trimming and J lost 4 bases; unmatched junction nucleotides: 3. Germline lookup yields CDR1 MNHEY and CDR2 SVGEGT. This CDR3 spans 14 amino acids. CDR3 in DNA: TGTGCCAGCAGTTATACTAGCGGGACTTACGAGCAGTACTTC. It encodes CASSYTSGTYEQYF.

This chain connects TRBV28 to TRBJ1-2; D is ambiguous. CDR3 length equals 14 residues. Germline-derived CDR1 and CDR2 are MDHEN and SYDVKM. Trimming removed 5 bases from V and 1 base from J, with 11 bases in between. Here the CDR3 reads CASSLVGVNYGYTF. As DNA, the CDR3 is TGTGCCAGCAGTCTCGTCGGGGTTAACTATGGCTACACCTTC.

The gene calls are TRBV15 and TRBJ1-4; perhaps TRBD1 as D (6 bases). V lost 0 bases, J lost 7 bases, and 12 bases lay in between. The CDR3 length is 15 residues. From germline, CDR1 is LNHNV and CDR2 YYDKDF (reference sequence). CDR3: CATSREPGVGEKLFF. The CDR3 DNA sequence: TGTGCCACCAGCAGAGAACCAGGGGTGGGTGAAAAACTGTTTTTT.

This sequence joins TRBV3-1 (or the pseudogene TRBV3-2) and TRBJ1-1; no reliable D call. The V end was cut by 0 bases, the J end by 11 bases, with 13 bases between. This CDR3 is built from 13 residues. Germline-derived CDR1 and CDR2 are LGHDT and YNNKEL (reference sequence). This CDR3 is CASSQEGRGPAFF. The CDR3 DNA is TGTGCCAGCAGCCAAGAAGGGAGAGGGCCCGCTTTCTTT.

The J gene is TRBJ2-7, the V gene TRBV11-2; TRBD1 matches at 8 bases. V was pared by 3 bases and J by 7 bases, with 5 bases of the junction left unmatched. CDR3 length: 13 amino acids. Germline assignment: CDR1 SGHAT and CDR2 FQNNGV. The CDR3 here is CASSFLQGGEQYF. As DNA, the CDR3 is TGTGCCAGCAGCTTCCTACAGGGGGGAGAGCAGTACTTC.

The chain carries TRBV25-1 and TRBJ1-3; D is perhaps TRBD1 (5 bases). V was clipped by 4 bases and J by 2 bases, with 18 bases between them. CDR1 is MGHDK and CDR2 is SYGVNS in the germline V gene. The CDR3 contains 17 residues. This CDR3 is CASSGLVGLSPGNTIYF. CDR3 DNA: TGTGCCAGCAGTGGCCTAGTGGGGCTGTCCCCTGGAAACACCATATATTTT. The full variable domain, rest sourced from reference TRBV25-1 and TRBJ1-3, is EADIYQTPRYLVIGTGKKITLECSQTMGHDKMYWYQQDPGMELHLIHYSYGVNSTEKGDLSSESTVSRIRTEHFPLTLESARPSHTSQYLCASSGLVGLSPGNTIYFGEGSWLTVV.

V gene TRBV7-6 combines with J gene TRBJ2-2, with a tentative D call TRBD2 (6 bases). The CDR3 totals 16 residues. Trimming left V 4 bases short and J 4 bases short, with 16 bases between. The germline gives CDR1 SGHVS, CDR2 FNYEAQ. The CDR3 DNA follows: TGTGCCAGCAGCTCCCTAGCGAGTACGATCACCGGGGAGCTGTTTTTT. Protein product: CASSSLASTITGELFF.